The present T cell receptor beta chain was sequenced within a study of cytomegalovirus exposure and HLA in healthy donors. About this clone: As yet, its antigen is unknown.

Broader study findings: The classifier reportedly diagnosed cytomegalovirus status with high sensitivity and specificity.

This CDR3 spans 13 amino acids. Germline values: CDR1 SSHAT, CDR2 FNYEAQ (reference sequence). J gave up 6 bases and V 2 bases, and 1 base lay outside the gene matches. Method: immunoSEQ multiplex PCR; TCRdb's copy keeps in-frame clones and lacks some. The table includes roughly 240,000 clones, 80% to 90% detected once. The chain combines TRBV7-7 with TRBJ2-3; 8 bases line up with TRBD1. Input material: PBMCs. This TCR came from a man aged 18 to 30 in good health and CMV-seronegative. The CDR3 sequence: CASSLNRGDTQYF. DNA of the CDR3: TGTGCCAGCAGCTTAAACAGGGGGGATACGCAGTATTTT.